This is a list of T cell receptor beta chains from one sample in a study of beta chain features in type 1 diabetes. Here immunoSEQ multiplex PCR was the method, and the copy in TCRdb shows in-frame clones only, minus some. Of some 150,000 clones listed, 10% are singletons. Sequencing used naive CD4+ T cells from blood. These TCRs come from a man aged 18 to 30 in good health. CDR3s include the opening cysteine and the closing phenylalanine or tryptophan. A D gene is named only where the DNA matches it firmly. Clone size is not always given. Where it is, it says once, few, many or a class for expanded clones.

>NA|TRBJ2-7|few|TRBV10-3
CAIRGGPYEQYF
TGTGCCATCCGTGGGGGGCCCTACGAGCAGTACTTC
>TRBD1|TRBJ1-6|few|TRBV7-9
CASSAWTGAAYNSPLHF
TGTGCCAGCAGCGCCTGGACAGGAGCGGCTTATAATTCACCCCTCCACTTT
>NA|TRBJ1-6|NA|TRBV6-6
CASSSATDSPLHF
TGTGCCAGCAGTTCAGCGACAGATTCACCCCTCCACTTT
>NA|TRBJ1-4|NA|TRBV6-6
CASSPGGPNEKLFF
TGTGCCAGCAGTCCCGGTGGGCCTAATGAAAAACTGTTTTTT
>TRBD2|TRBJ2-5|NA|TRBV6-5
CASSEGGLETQYF
TGTGCCAGCAGTGAGGGAGGGCTGGAGACCCAGTACTTC
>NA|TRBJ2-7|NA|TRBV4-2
CASSQDRGSSYEQYF
TGTGCCAGCAGCCAAGACCGGGGGAGCTCCTACGAGCAGTACTTC
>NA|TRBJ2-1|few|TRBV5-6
CASSFGRQSYNEQFF
TGTGCCAGCAGCTTCGGGAGACAGTCCTACAATGAGCAGTTCTTC
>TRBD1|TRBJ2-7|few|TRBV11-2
CASSSRTGTSSYEQYF
TGTGCCAGCAGCTCCCGGACAGGGACAAGCTCCTACGAGCAGTACTTC
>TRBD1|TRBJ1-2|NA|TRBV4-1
CASSQVAAGGSYGYTF
TGCGCCAGCAGCCAAGTGGCGGCAGGGGGCAGCTATGGCTACACCTTC
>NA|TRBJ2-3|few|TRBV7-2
CASSLRLSTDTQYF
TGTGCCAGCAGCTTACGACTTAGCACAGATACGCAGTATTTT
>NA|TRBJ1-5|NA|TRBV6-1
CASSEMGHQPQHF
TGTGCCAGCAGTGAAATGGGGCATCAGCCCCAGCATTTT
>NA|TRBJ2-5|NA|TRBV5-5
CASSPGLREETQYF
TGTGCCAGCAGCCCGGGACTGAGAGAGGAGACCCAGTACTTC
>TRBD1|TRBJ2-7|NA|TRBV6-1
CASRLPGQGAGEQYF
TGTGCCAGCAGGCTACCGGGACAGGGGGCCGGCGAGCAGTACTTC
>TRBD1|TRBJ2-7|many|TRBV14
CASSPDRLYEQYF
TGTGCCAGCAGCCCGGACAGGCTTTACGAGCAGTACTTC
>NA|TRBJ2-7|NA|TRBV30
CAWMVGGYEQYF
TGTGCCTGGATGGTGGGGGGCTACGAGCAGTACTTC
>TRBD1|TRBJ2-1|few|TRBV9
CASSPRTGGNNEQFF
TGTGCCAGCAGCCCCCGGACAGGGGGAAACAATGAGCAGTTCTTC
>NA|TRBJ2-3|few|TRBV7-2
CASSLGVESTDTQYF
TGTGCCAGCAGCTTGGGTGTGGAGAGCACAGATACGCAGTATTTT
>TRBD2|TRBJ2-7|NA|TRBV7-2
CASSWTSGPYEQYF
TGTGCCAGCAGCTGGACTAGCGGGCCCTACGAGCAGTACTTC
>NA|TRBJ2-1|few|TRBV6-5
CASRVRWGDPNEQFF
TGTGCCAGCAGGGTTCGGTGGGGCGACCCCAATGAGCAGTTCTTC
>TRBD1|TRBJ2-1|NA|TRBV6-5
CASSRDSNYNEQFF
TGTGCCAGCAGTAGGGACAGCAACTACAATGAGCAGTTCTTC
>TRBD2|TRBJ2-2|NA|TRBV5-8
CASRKASGTSSGELFF
TGTGCCAGCAGGAAAGCATCCGGGACTAGTTCCGGGGAGCTGTTTTTT
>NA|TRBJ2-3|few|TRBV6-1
CASSENYRVDTQYF
TGTGCCAGCAGCGAAAACTACAGGGTGGATACGCAGTATTTT
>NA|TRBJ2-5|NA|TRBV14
CASSLGTGGGVETQYF
TGTGCCAGCAGCCTTGGGACAGGCGGGGGAGTAGAGACCCAGTACTTC
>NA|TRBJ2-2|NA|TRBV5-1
CASSFADTNTGELFF
TGCGCCAGCAGCTTTGCCGACACCAACACCGGGGAGCTGTTTTTT
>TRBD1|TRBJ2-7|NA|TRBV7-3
CASSTRQGFSHEQYF
TGTGCCAGCAGCACTCGACAGGGGTTCTCTCACGAGCAGTACTTC
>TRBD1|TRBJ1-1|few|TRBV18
CASSPRDRDTEAFF
TGTGCCAGCTCACCGCGGGACAGGGACACTGAAGCTTTCTTT
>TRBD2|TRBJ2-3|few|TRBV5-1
CASSLGLAGGRDTQYF
TGCGCCAGCAGCTTGGGCCTAGCGGGGGGCCGGGATACGCAGTATTTT
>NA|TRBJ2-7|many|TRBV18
CASSPYQGSFEQYF
TGTGCCAGCTCACCATACCAAGGTAGCTTCGAGCAGTACTTC
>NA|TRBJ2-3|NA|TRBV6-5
CASSPNTDTQYF
TGTGCCAGCAGTCCAAACACAGATACGCAGTATTTT
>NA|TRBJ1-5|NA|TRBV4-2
CASSQDRGLGSNQPQHF
TGTGCCAGCAGCCAAGATCGAGGGCTCGGTAGCAATCAGCCCCAGCATTTT
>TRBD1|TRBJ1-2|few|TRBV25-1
CATTGDSGPRGYTF
TGTGCAACCACAGGGGACAGCGGGCCGCGAGGCTACACCTTC
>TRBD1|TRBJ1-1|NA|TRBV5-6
CASSSHQGASTEAFF
TGTGCCAGCAGCTCCCATCAGGGGGCGAGCACTGAAGCTTTCTTT
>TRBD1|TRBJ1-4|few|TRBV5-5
CASSRDRGNEKLFF
TGTGCCAGCAGCAGGGACAGGGGTAATGAAAAACTGTTTTTT
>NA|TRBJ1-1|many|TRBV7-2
CASSAGANTEAFF
TGTGCCAGCAGCGCGGGAGCAAACACTGAAGCTTTCTTT
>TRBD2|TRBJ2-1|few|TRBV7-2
CASSAQRGGWNEQFF
TGTGCCAGCAGCGCACAGCGGGGGGGGTGGAATGAGCAGTTCTTC
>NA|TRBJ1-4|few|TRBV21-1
CASSKVSPATNEKLFF
TGTGCCAGCAGCAAAGTTTCGCCGGCAACTAATGAAAAACTGTTTTTT
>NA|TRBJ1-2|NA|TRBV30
CAWSSSYGYTF
TGTGCCTGGAGTTCCTCCTATGGCTACACCTTC
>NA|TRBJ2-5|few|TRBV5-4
CASSWRETQYF
TGTGCCAGCAGCTGGCGGGAGACCCAGTACTTC
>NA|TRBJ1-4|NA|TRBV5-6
CASGHIGGAREKLFF
TGTGCCAGCGGACATATTGGGGGGGCGCGAGAAAAACTGTTTTTT
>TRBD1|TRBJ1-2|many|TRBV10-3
CAISETGGGYTF
TGTGCCATCAGTGAGACAGGGGGTGGCTACACCTTC
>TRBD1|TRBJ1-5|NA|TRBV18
CASSPRTGNNQPQHF
TGTGCCAGCTCACCGCGGACAGGGAACAATCAGCCCCAGCATTTT
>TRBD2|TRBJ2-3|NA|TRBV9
CASAGGSITDTQYF
TGTGCCAGCGCCGGGGGGTCAATCACAGATACGCAGTATTTT
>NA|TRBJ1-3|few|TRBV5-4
CASSNPGQSTYSGNTIYF
TGTGCCAGCAGCAACCCCGGACAGTCCACTTACTCTGGAAACACCATATATTTT
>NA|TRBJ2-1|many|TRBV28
CASSFGGSEQFF
TGTGCCAGCAGTTTTGGGGGGAGTGAGCAGTTCTTC
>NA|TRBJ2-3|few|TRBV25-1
CASSGQVITDTQYF
TGTGCCAGCAGTGGGCAGGTCATCACAGATACGCAGTATTTT
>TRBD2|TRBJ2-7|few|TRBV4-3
CASSQELAGGNEQYF
TGCGCCAGCAGCCAGGAACTAGCGGGGGGCAACGAGCAGTACTTC
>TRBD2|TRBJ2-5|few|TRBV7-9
CASSRWTSGQETQYF
TGTGCCAGCAGCCGTTGGACTAGCGGACAAGAGACCCAGTACTTC
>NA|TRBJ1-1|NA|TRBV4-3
CASSLSQNTEAFF
TGCGCCAGCAGCTTGAGCCAGAACACTGAAGCTTTCTTT
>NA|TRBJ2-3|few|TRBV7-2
CASSFRGTDTQYF
TGTGCCAGCAGCTTCAGGGGCACAGATACGCAGTATTTT
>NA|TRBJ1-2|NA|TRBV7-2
CASSSGLAYGYTF
TGTGCCAGCAGCTCGGGACTCGCCTATGGCTACACCTTC
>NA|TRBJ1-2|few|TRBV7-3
CASSLEPTGYGYTF
TGTGCCAGCAGCTTAGAGCCTACAGGGTATGGCTACACCTTC
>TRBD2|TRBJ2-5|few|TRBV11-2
CASGLAGGGRETQYF
TGTGCCAGCGGACTAGCGGGGGGGGGCAGGGAGACCCAGTACTTC
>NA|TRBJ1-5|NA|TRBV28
CASSLANQPQHF
TGTGCCAGCAGTTTGGCAAATCAGCCCCAGCATTTT